This T cell receptor (beta chain) was observed in a study of T-cell memory formation after mild COVID-19. On this clonotype: What it binds is not known.

This CDR3 has 15 amino acids. The V gene's germline CDR1 is SGHRS and CDR2 YFSETQ. V shed 1 base, J shed 4 bases, and the junction held 3 bases outside the gene matches. The study, taken as a whole, reports: CD4+ contracting clones lay mainly in CM and EM, CD8+ ones in EMRA. Clones that shrank (day 15 to 85) were balanced CD4/CD8, whereas later expanders leaned CD4+.

From 5'RACE with constant-segment primers came TCR alpha and TCR beta cDNA libraries that carried sample barcodes and UMIs. TCRdb recomputed calls from the 5' RACE reads with MiXCR, one row per CDR3 protein. Of around 370,000 distinct CDR3 sequences in the sample, roughly 21% were seen once. The material sequenced was PBMCs or a T cell subset sorted from them (not recorded which). The sequence came from an adult woman who had mild COVID-19 (a few samples of this study predate the infection). Cell type and time point are not known. The chain employs TRBV5-1 and TRBJ2-1, with 9 bases identical to TRBD2. CDR3: CASSLLTSGYNEQFF. Written as DNA, the CDR3 is TGCGCCAGCAGCTTGTTAACTAGCGGGTACAATGAGCAGTTCTTC.